These T cell receptor beta chains were read from a single sample in a study of blood T cell repertoires in COVID-19. Profiled with immunoSEQ multiplex PCR; TCRdb holds only in-frame clones, not every one. The sample holds about 66,000 clones; approximately 86% are singletons and the top ten take roughly 6.9%. Sequenced material: peripheral blood. The receptors stem from a man between 50 and 59 years old with active COVID-19. The CDR3 runs from the conserved cysteine through the conserved F or W. Fields, in order: clone size, V gene, D gene, J gene, CDR3 length, CDR3 DNA, CDR3 protein. D genes are given only for firm matches. Where a row states a size, it is once, few, many or the class of an expanded clone; other rows omit it.

size: .; V: TRBV4-1; D: .; J: TRBJ2-5; length: 14; DNA: TGCGCCAGCAGCCACCTGGGCCGGAGGGGGACCCAGTACTTC; CDR3: CASSHLGRRGTQYF
size: once; V: TRBV5-1; D: TRBD1; J: TRBJ2-6; length: 20; DNA: TGCGCCAGCAGCCCCGGACAGGGTTGGCCTGTCTTTTCTGGGGCCAACGTCCTGACTTTC; CDR3: CASSPGQGWPVFSGANVLTF
size: once; V: TRBV24-1; D: TRBD1; J: TRBJ2-3; length: 16; DNA: TGTGCCACCAGTGAGTCGGGACAGGGTTATTTAGATACGCAGTATTTT; CDR3: CATSESGQGYLDTQYF
size: .; V: TRBV27; D: TRBD2; J: TRBJ2-3; length: 16; DNA: TGTGCCAGCGGGGAATCGACTAGCGGGAGAACAGATACGCAGTATTTT; CDR3: CASGESTSGRTDTQYF
size: .; V: TRBV3-1/TRBV3-2; D: .; J: TRBJ2-2; length: 17; DNA: TGTGCCAGCAGCCAAGATTGGGCTACACAGAACACCGGGGAGCTGTTTTTT; CDR3: CASSQDWATQNTGELFF
size: .; V: TRBV18; D: .; J: TRBJ2-7; length: 15; DNA: TGTGCCAGCTCACCCCCGACAGGAAGCTCCTACGAGCAGTACTTC; CDR3: CASSPPTGSSYEQYF
size: .; V: TRBV7-9; D: .; J: TRBJ1-2; length: 16; DNA: TGTGCCAGCAGCTCGGGAGTTTCTCCGGGACGGGATGGCTACACCTTC; CDR3: CASSSGVSPGRDGYTF
size: .; V: TRBV5-1; D: .; J: TRBJ2-5; length: 12; DNA: TGCGCCAGCAGCAGTCCAGAAGAGACCCAGTACTTC; CDR3: CASSSPEETQYF
size: .; V: TRBV27; D: TRBD2; J: TRBJ2-3; length: 15; DNA: TGTGCCAGCAGTTTAGGACTAGCGGGAGTCGATACGCAGTATTTT; CDR3: CASSLGLAGVDTQYF
size: many; V: TRBV3-1/TRBV3-2; D: .; J: TRBJ1-2; length: 15; DNA: TGTGCCAGCAGCCAAGGACTCCAGGGAGGCTATGGCTACACCTTC; CDR3: CASSQGLQGGYGYTF
size: .; V: TRBV5-8; D: .; J: TRBJ1-4; length: 16; DNA: TGTGCCAGCAGCTTGGCAGGGGACACGAGCGATGAAAAACTGTTTTTT; CDR3: CASSLAGDTSDEKLFF
size: .; V: TRBV10-2; D: TRBD1; J: TRBJ2-5; length: 15; DNA: TGCGCCAGCAGTGTTAACAGGGGGCAAGGCGAGACCCAGTACTTC; CDR3: CASSVNRGQGETQYF
size: .; V: TRBV6-5; D: .; J: TRBJ1-4; length: 14; DNA: TGTGCCAGCAGGGACATCGGCCTTAATGAAAAACTGTTTTTT; CDR3: CASRDIGLNEKLFF
size: once; V: TRBV29-1; D: TRBD1; J: TRBJ2-5; length: 15; DNA: TGCAGCGTTGTTGACGGCCCCGGGACAGGGAGACCCCAGTACTTC; CDR3: CSVVDGPGTGRPQYF
size: .; V: TRBV30; D: .; J: TRBJ1-2; length: 15; DNA: TGTGCCTGGAGGGAATCACAGGGAGTTCAAAAAGGCTACACCTTC; CDR3: CAWRESQGVQKGYTF